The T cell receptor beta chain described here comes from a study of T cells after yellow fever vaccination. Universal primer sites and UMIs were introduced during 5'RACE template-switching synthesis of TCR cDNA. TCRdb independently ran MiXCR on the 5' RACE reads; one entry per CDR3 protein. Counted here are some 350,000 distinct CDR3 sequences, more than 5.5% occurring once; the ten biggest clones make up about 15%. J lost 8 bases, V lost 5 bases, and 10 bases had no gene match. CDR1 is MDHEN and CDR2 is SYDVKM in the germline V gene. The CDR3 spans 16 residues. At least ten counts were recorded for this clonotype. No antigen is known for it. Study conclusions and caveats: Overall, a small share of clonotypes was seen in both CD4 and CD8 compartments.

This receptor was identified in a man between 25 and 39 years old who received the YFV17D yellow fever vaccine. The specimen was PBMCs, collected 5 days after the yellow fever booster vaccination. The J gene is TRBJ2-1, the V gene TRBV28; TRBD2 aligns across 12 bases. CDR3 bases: TGTGCCAGCAGTCGCTTACTAGCGGGAGGACCCCATGAGCAGTTCTTC. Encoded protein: CASSRLLAGGPHEQFF.